These 22 T cell receptor beta chains were all obtained from the same sample, sequenced in a study of blood T cell repertoires in COVID-19. TCRdb keeps only in-frame clones here, not all; method: immunoSEQ multiplex PCR. This sample carries around 100,000 clones, around four fifths of them seen once, and the ten largest clones take 0.65% to 0.9%. What was sequenced was peripheral blood. Receptor source: a woman aged 65 to 85 with acute or convalescent COVID-19.

V is TRBV12-3 or TRBV12-4 and J is TRBJ2-1, with D possibly matching TRBD2 (6 bases). V shed 5 bases and J shed 13 bases, with 18 bases lying between them. The CDR3 length is 13 residues. The CDR3 nucleotides read TGTGCCAGCAGTCCCTCCCACGGGGGAATCCAGTTCTTC. It translates to CASSPSHGGIQFF.

This chain connects TRBV7-3 to TRBJ2-3, with D possibly TRBD2 on 6 matching bases. The CDR3 runs to 14 residues. V was pared by 5 bases and J by 6 bases, with 15 bases between. From germline, CDR1 is SGHTA and CDR2 FQGTGA. The CDR3 DNA reads TGTGCCAGCAGCCCTACTGGGGGGAGGGATACGCAGTATTTT. As protein: CASSPTGGRDTQYF.

This clone was recorded once. This chain connects TRBV30 to TRBJ1-2; TRBD1 matches at 7 bases. Looked up from germline, CDR1 is GTSNPN and CDR2 is SVGIG (reference sequence). CDR3 length equals 15 residues. V lost 3 bases to trimming and J lost 5 bases; unmatched junction nucleotides: 12. CDR3 in amino acids: CAWRQDRRSFYGYTF. The CDR3 DNA is TGTGCCTGGAGGCAGGACAGGAGGAGCTTTTATGGCTACACCTTC.

This clone was seen just once. V usage is TRBV10-3 and J usage is TRBJ2-5, with 13 bases matching TRBD2. The CDR3 has 16 amino acids. Germline trimming cut 0 bases from V and 8 bases from J; bases unmatched to any gene: 6. CDR1 and CDR2 (germline): ENHRY, SYGVKD. CDR3: CAISESATSGRSTQYF. The CDR3 DNA is TGTGCCATCAGTGAGTCCGCGACTAGCGGGAGGAGTACCCAGTACTTC.

The rearrangement uses TRBV3-1 (or the pseudogene TRBV3-2) and TRBJ2-1, with D unclear. V was pared by 4 bases and J by 8 bases, with 6 bases between. CDR1 and CDR2 from the germline V gene are LGHDT and YNNKEL (reference sequence). The CDR3 length is 11 residues. CDR3 bases: TGTGCCAGCAGCCTACGAGATGAGCAGTTCTTC. Translating gives CASSLRDEQFF.

The chain is built from TRBV7-3 and TRBJ2-4; a possible D gene is TRBD2 (5 bases). CDR3 size: 14 residues. The germline gives CDR1 SGHTA, CDR2 FQGTGA. V was pared by 5 bases and J by 8 bases, with 16 bases between. The CDR3 DNA reads TGTGCCAGCAGCGAAAAAGAGGGCTGGTACATTCAGTACTTC. Translated, it gives CASSEKEGWYIQYF.

This chain connects TRBV5-1 to TRBJ2-1, with D perhaps TRBD2 (6 bases). Per the germline V gene, CDR1 is SGHRS and CDR2 is YFSETQ. The CDR3 has 15 residues. Trimming shortened V by 0 bases and J by 9 bases, and 16 bases separated the two germline ends. CDR3 in amino acids: CASSLGAGLFTEQFF. CDR3 nucleotide sequence: TGCGCCAGCAGCTTGGGCGCGGGGCTATTTACTGAGCAGTTCTTC. Full variable domain (rest looked up from reference TRBV5-1 and TRBJ2-1): KAGVTQTPRYLIKTRGQQVTLSCSPISGHRSVSWYQQTPGQGLQFLFEYFSETQRNKGNFPGRFSGRQFSNSRSEMNVSTLELGDSALYLCASSLGAGLFTEQFFGPGTRLTVL.

The chain has TRBV3-1 (or the pseudogene TRBV3-2) and TRBJ1-4; D perhaps matches TRBD1 (6 bases). CDR1 and CDR2 (germline): LGHDT, YNNKEL (reference sequence). This CDR3 has 18 amino acids. The V end lost 0 bases, the J end lost 6 bases, and 20 bases lay between the germline ends. CDR3 sequence (DNA): TGTGCCAGCAGCCAAGACATTACAGGGTTTCCATTCGATGAAAAACTGTTTTTT. It translates to CASSQDITGFPFDEKLFF.

The genes are TRBV6-5 and TRBJ2-7; 7 positions agree with TRBD2. This CDR3 is 13 amino acids long. V lost 6 bases, J lost 6 bases, and 8 bases stayed unmatched. Germline-derived CDR1 and CDR2 are MNHEY and SVGAGI. Here the CDR3 DNA reads TGTGCCAGCAGCCCACTTGGGGGGGGCGAGCAGTACTTC. Its protein product is CASSPLGGGEQYF.

The chain carries TRBV4-1 and TRBJ2-5; TRBD2 might be the D (5 bases). Germline V lookup: CDR1 MGHRA, CDR2 YSYEKL. CDR3 length: 16 amino acids. Trimming left V 0 bases short and J 2 bases short, with 13 bases between. The CDR3 coding sequence is TGCGCCAGCAGCCAAGAGGCTAGCATTCTACAAGAGACCCAGTACTTC. Its translation: CASSQEASILQETQYF.

V and J are TRBV11-3 and TRBJ2-1; D is undetermined. This CDR3 contains 13 residues. Germline CDR1 reads SGHNT; CDR2 reads YENEEA. V lost 2 bases to trimming and J lost 4 bases, with 6 bases between them. CDR3 sequence (DNA): TGTGCCAGCAGCTTAAACGGGTACAATGAGCAGTTCTTC. Translation gives CASSLNGYNEQFF.

The chain employs TRBV12-3 or TRBV12-4 and TRBJ2-7; 7 bases map to TRBD2. V shed 6 bases, J shed 5 bases, and the junction held 7 bases outside the gene matches. There are 13 residues in the CDR3. Written as DNA, the CDR3 is TGTGCCAGCAGGGCAGGACTAGTCGACGAGCAGTACTTC. Translating it yields CASRAGLVDEQYF.

About this clone itself: Other DNA variants within this sample encode the same CDR3. The gene calls are TRBV12-3 or TRBV12-4 and TRBJ1-1; maybe TRBD1 (6 bases). CDR3 size: 13 residues. V lost 1 base and J 5 bases, leaving 8 bases between the germline ends. DNA of the CDR3: TGTGCCAGCAGTTTAGGGGGGCTGACTGAAGCTTTCTTT. This translates into CASSLGGLTEAFF.

V is TRBV15 and J is TRBJ2-2; TRBD1 matches 9 bases. V lost 5 bases to trimming and J lost 4 bases; unmatched junction nucleotides: 5. CDR1 and CDR2 (germline): LNHNV, YYDKDF (reference sequence). The CDR3 has 15 residues. The CDR3 DNA reads as TGTGCCACCAGCCGGGACAGGGCGGGCACCGGGGAGCTGTTTTTT. It encodes CATSRDRAGTGELFF.

In its sample, this clone was seen a few times. Relative to the germline gene, one junction end is altered; a read error may explain this. The chain carries TRBV6-1 and TRBJ2-7; the D call may be TRBD1 or TRBD2 (6 bases each). The CDR3 length is 14 residues. CDR1 MNHNS and CDR2 SASEGT come from the germline V gene. The CDR3 reads CASIEGGLNYEQYF. The CDR3 DNA follows: TGTGCCAGCATTGAAGGGGGGCTGAACTACGAGCAGTACTTC.

This chain uses TRBV20-1 with TRBJ2-1; 10 nucleotides match TRBD1. The germline V gene encodes CDR1 DFQATT and CDR2 SNEGSKA (reference sequence). The CDR3 covers 11 residues. V dropped 4 bases and J dropped 13; count of bases not matched to a gene: 4. The CDR3 sequence is CSAKTGGRQFF. The CDR3 DNA reads as TGCAGTGCTAAGACAGGGGGCCGCCAGTTCTTC.

The V and J genes are TRBV7-8 and TRBJ2-1; tentative D call: TRBD1 (8 bases). V was pared by 8 bases and J by 0 bases, with 23 bases between. CDR1 SGHVS and CDR2 FQNEAQ come from the germline V gene. There are 18 residues in the CDR3. The DNA of the CDR3 is TGTGCCAGCCCGCCCCAGGGGGCCGGGGGGAGCTCCTACAATGAGCAGTTCTTC. Translating gives CASPPQGAGGSSYNEQFF.

This chain uses TRBV24-1 with TRBJ1-3, with D possibly matching TRBD1 (6 bases). CDR1 and CDR2 from the germline V gene are KGHDR and SFDVKD. The CDR3 consists of 12 residues. The V and J ends lost 9 bases and 2 bases respectively, with 7 bases between them. CDR3 amino acids: CATRDTGNTIYF. The DNA of the CDR3 is TGTGCCACCCGGGACACTGGAAACACCATATATTTT.

The genes are TRBV5-1 and TRBJ2-5; D is perhaps TRBD2 (6 bases). Germline V lookup: CDR1 SGHRS, CDR2 YFSETQ. V was pared by 4 bases and J by 5 bases, with 15 bases between. The CDR3 is 14 residues long. The CDR3 DNA is TGCGCCAGCAGCCCCTCGGGGGTTGGGGAGACCCAGTACTTC. This encodes CASSPSGVGETQYF.

J is TRBJ2-3 and V is TRBV15; 8 nucleotides match TRBD1. CDR3 length equals 15 residues. Germline V gene lookup returns CDR1 LNHNV and CDR2 YYDKDF (reference sequence). The V gene end was trimmed by 4 bases and the J gene end by 2 bases; junction bases not matched to a gene: 5. The CDR3 nucleotides are TGTGCCACCAGCACTAGACAGGGGTTCACAGATACGCAGTATTTT. It codes for CATSTRQGFTDTQYF.

This clone was detected only a few times. The J gene is TRBJ1-4, the V gene TRBV5-1; D not resolved. Germline CDR1 SGHRS, CDR2 YFSETQ. V lost 2 bases to trimming and J lost 6 bases, with 8 bases between them. CDR3 length: 13 amino acids. CDR3 region: CASSFSPDEKLFF. In nucleotides, the CDR3 is TGCGCCAGCAGCTTTTCACCGGATGAAAAACTGTTTTTT.

The genes are TRBV2 and TRBJ1-6, with D uncertain. CDR1 SNHLY and CDR2 FYNNEI come from the germline V gene. V shed 3 bases and J shed 4 bases, with 4 bases lying between them. This CDR3 contains 13 residues. The CDR3 DNA sequence: TGTGCCAGCAGTGACCCATATAATTCACCCCTCCACTTT. This encodes CASSDPYNSPLHF.